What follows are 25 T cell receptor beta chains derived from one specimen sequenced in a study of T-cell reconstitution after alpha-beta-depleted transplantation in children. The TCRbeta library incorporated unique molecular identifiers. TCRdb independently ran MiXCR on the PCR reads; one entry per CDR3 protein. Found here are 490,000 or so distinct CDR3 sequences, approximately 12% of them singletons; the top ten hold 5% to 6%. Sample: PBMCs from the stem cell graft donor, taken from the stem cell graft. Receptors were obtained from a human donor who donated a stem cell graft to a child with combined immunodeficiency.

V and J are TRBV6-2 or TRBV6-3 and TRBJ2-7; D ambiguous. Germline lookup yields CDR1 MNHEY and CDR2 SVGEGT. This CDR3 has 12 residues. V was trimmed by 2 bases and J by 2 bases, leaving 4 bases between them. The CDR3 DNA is TGTGCCAGCAGTTACCTAACCTACGAGCAGTACTTC. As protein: CASSYLTYEQYF.

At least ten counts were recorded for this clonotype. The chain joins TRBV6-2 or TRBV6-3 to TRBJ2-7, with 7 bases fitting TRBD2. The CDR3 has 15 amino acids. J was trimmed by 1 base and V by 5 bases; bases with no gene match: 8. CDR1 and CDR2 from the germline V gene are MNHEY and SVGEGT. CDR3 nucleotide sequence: TGTGCCAGCAGTCTAGCGGAAGGTGGATCCTACGAGCAGTACTTC. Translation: CASSLAEGGSYEQYF.

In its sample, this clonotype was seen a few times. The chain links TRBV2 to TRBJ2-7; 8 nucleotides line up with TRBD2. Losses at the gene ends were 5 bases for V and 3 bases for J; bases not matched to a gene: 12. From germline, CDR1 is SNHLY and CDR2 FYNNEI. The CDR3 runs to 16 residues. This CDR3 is CASSLRLAGLNYEQYF. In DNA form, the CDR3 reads TGTGCCAGCAGTCTTCGCTTAGCGGGGTTGAACTACGAGCAGTACTTC.

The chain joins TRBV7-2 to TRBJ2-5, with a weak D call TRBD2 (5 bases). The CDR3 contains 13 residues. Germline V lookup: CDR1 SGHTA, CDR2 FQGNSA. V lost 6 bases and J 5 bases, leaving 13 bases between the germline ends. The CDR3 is CASRRLLVETQYF. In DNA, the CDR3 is TGTGCCAGCAGGAGATTACTAGTGGAGACCCAGTACTTC.

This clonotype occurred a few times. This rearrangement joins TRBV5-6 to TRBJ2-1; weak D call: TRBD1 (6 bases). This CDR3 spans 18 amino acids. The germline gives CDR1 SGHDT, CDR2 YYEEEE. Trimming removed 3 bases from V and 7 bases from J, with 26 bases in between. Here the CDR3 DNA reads TGTGCCAGCAGCTCCCCGGACAGTCCTTACGGCTTAGGGAATGAGCAGTTCTTC. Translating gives CASSSPDSPYGLGNEQFF.

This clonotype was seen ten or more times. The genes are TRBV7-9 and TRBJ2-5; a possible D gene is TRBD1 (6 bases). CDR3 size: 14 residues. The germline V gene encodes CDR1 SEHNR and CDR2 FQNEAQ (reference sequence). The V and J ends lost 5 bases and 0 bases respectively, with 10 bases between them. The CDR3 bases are TGTGCCAGCAGCAGCCGGGACAACCAAGAGACCCAGTACTTC. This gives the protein CASSSRDNQETQYF.

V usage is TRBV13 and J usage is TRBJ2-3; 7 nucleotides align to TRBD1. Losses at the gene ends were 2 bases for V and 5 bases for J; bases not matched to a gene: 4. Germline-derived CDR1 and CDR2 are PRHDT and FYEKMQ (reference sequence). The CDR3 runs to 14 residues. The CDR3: CASSLKGAGDTQYF. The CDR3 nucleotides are TGTGCCAGCAGCTTAAAGGGGGCCGGAGATACGCAGTATTTT.

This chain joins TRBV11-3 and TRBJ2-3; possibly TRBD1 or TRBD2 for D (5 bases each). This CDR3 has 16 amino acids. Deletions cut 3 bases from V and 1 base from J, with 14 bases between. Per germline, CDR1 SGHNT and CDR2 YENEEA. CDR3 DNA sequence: TGTGCCAGCAGCTTTGGAGTGTGGGACCGCACAGATACGCAGTATTTT. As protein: CASSFGVWDRTDTQYF.

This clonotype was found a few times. The chain's CDR3 is CASSGQISNQPQHF. CDR3 nucleotides: TGTGCCAGCAGTGGACAGATTAGCAATCAGCCCCAGCATTTT. This chain joins TRBV6-1 and TRBJ1-5; D is perhaps TRBD1 (5 bases). The V and J ends lost 4 bases and 0 bases respectively, with 7 bases between them. The CDR3 length is 14 residues. Germline CDR1 MNHNS, CDR2 SASEGT.

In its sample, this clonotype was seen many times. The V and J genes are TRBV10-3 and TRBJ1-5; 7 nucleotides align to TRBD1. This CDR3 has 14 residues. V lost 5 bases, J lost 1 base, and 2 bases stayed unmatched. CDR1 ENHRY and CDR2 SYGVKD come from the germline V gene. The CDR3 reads CAISLGQSNQPQHF. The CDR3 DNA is TGTGCCATCAGTTTGGGACAGAGCAATCAGCCCCAGCATTTT.

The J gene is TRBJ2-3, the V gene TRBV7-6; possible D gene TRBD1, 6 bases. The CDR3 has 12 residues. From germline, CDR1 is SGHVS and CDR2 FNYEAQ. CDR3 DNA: TGTGCTTGGCAGGGGCCCACAGATACGCAGTATTTT. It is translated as CAWQGPTDTQYF.

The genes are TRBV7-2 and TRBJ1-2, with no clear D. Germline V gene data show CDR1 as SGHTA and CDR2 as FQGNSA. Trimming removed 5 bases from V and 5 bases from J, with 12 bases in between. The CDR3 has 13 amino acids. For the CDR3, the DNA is TGTGCCAGCAGCCAGGTCCGCCTTTATGGCTACACCTTC. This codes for CASSQVRLYGYTF.

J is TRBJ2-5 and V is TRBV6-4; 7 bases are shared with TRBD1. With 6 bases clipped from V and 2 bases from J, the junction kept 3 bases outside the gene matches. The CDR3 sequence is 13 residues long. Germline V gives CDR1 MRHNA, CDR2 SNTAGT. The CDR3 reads CASRKTGQETQYF. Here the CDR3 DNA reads TGTGCCAGCAGAAAGACAGGGCAAGAGACCCAGTACTTC.

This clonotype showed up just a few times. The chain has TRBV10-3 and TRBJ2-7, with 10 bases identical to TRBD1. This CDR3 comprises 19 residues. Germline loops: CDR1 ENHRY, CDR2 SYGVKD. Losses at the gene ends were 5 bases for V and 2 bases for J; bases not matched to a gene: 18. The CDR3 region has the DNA TGTGCCATCAGTAAGATACCGGGACAGGGGAGTCTTGCCCCCTACGAGCAGTACTTC. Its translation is CAISKIPGQGSLAPYEQYF.

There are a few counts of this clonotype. The CDR3 coding sequence is TGCGCCAGCAGCTTGTCGACCGACTCCTACGAGCAGTACTTC. Its protein is CASSLSTDSYEQYF. This sequence joins TRBV5-1 and TRBJ2-7; D gene uncertain. Trimming pared 1 base from V and 0 bases from J, leaving 8 bases between. The CDR3 runs to 14 residues. Germline values: CDR1 SGHRS, CDR2 YFSETQ. Based on the CDR3 plus reference TRBV5-1 and TRBJ2-7, the full variable domain is KAGVTQTPRYLIKTRGQQVTLSCSPISGHRSVSWYQQTPGQGLQFLFEYFSETQRNKGNFPGRFSGRQFSNSRSEMNVSTLELGDSALYLCASSLSTDSYEQYFGPGTRLTVT.

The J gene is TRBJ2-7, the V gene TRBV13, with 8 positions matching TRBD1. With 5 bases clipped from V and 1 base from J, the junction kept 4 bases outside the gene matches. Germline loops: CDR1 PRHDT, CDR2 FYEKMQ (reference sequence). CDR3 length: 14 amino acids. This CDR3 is CASSQTGGSYEQYF. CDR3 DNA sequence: TGTGCCAGCAGCCAAACAGGGGGTTCCTACGAGCAGTACTTC. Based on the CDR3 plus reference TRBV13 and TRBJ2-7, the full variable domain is AAGVIQSPRHLIKEKRETATLKCYPIPRHDTVYWYQQGPGQDPQFLISFYEKMQSDKGSIPDRFSAQQFSDYHSELNMSSLELGDSALYFCASSQTGGSYEQYFGPGTRLTVT.

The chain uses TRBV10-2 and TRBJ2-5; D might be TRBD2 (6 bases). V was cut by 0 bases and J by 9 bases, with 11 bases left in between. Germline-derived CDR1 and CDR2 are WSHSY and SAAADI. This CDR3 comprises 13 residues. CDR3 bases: TGCGCCAGCAGTGAGTCGGAGGGAAGGGCCCAGTACTTC. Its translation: CASSESEGRAQYF.

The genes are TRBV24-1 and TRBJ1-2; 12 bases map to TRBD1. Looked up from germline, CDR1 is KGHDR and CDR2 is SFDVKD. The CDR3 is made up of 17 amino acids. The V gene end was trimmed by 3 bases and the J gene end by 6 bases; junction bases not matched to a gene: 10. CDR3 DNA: TGTGCCACCAGTGATCCCCGGGACAGGGGGCGTCGGAATGGCTACACCTTC. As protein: CATSDPRDRGRRNGYTF.

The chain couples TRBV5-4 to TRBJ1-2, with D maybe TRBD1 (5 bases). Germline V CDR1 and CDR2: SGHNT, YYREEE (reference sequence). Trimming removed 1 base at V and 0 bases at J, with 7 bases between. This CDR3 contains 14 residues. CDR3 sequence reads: CASSLWGTNYGYTF. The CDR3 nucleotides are TGTGCCAGCAGCTTGTGGGGGACTAACTATGGCTACACCTTC.

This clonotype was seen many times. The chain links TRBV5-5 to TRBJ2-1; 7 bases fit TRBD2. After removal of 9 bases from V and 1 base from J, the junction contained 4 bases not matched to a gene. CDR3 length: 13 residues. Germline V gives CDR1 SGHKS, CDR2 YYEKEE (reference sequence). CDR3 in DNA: TGTGCCACCGGCGGGAGATCCTACAATGAGCAGTTCTTC. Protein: CATGGRSYNEQFF.

The chain's CDR3 is CASSLAGQGIPGANVLTF. The CDR3 DNA reads TGCGCCAGCAGCTTGGCGGGACAGGGAATCCCCGGGGCCAACGTCCTGACTTTC. The chain employs TRBV5-1 and TRBJ2-6, with 9 bases fitting TRBD1. In germline, CDR1 is SGHRS, CDR2 YFSETQ. This CDR3 is built from 18 residues. The V gene end was trimmed by 0 bases and the J gene end by 4 bases; junction bases not matched to a gene: 8.

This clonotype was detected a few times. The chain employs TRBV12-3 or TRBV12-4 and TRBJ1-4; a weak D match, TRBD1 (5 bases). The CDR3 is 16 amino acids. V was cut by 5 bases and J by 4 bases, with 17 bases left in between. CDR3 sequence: CASSPQVERGNEKLFF. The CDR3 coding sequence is TGTGCCAGCAGTCCGCAGGTTGAGAGGGGTAATGAAAAACTGTTTTTT.

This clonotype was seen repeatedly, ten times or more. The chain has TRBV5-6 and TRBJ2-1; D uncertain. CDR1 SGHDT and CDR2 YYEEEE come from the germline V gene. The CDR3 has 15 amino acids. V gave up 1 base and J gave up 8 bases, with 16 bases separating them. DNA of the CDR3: TGTGCCAGCAGCTTGATTGACTCGTCCTGGCATGAGCAGTTCTTC. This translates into CASSLIDSSWHEQFF.

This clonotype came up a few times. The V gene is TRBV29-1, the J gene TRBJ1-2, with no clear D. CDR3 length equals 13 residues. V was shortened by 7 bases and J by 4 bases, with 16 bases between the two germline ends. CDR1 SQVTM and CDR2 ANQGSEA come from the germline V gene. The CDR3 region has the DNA TGCAGCGAGTGGAGCCGACCAGGCTATGGCTACACCTTC. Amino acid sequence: CSEWSRPGYGYTF.

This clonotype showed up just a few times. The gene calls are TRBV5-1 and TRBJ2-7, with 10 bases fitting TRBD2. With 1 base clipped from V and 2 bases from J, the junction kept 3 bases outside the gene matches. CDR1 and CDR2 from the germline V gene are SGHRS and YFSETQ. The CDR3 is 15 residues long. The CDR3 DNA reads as TGCGCCAGCAGCTTGTTTAGCGGGGGGACCTACGAGCAGTACTTC. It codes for CASSLFSGGTYEQYF.